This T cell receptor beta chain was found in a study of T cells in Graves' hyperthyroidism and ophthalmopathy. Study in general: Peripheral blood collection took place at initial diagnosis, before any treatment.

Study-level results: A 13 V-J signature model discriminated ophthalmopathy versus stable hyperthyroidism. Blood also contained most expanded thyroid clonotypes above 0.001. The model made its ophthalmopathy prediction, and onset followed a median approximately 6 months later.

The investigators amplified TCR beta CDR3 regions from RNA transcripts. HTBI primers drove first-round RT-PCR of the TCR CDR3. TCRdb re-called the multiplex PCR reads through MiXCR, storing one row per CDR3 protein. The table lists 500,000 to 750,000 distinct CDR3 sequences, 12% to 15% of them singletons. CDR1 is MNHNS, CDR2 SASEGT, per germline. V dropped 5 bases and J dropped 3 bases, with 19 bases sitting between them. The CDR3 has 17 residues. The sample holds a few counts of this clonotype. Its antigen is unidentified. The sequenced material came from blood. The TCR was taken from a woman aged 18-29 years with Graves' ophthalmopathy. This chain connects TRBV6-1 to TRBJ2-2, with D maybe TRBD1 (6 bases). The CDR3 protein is CASSPIRGRGHTGELFF. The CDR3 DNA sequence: TGTGCCAGCAGTCCGATCCGGGGCAGGGGCCACACCGGGGAGCTGTTTTTT.